This T cell receptor beta chain was obtained from a study of T-cell reconstitution after alpha-beta-depleted transplantation in children. Remarks on this clonotype: Its matching antigen is unknown.

Unique molecular identifiers tagged the TCRbeta library. TCRdb analysed the PCR reads with MiXCR anew, one entry per CDR3 protein. Here the sample spans approximately 980,000 distinct CDR3 sequences, under 30% being singletons. Trimming took off 1 base at V and 2 bases at J, with 10 bases between the two ends. The CDR3 spans 14 residues. The germline CDR1 and CDR2 sequences are DFQATT and SNEGSKA (reference sequence). Study-wide findings and caveats: A year post-transplant, T-cell counts and diversity derived mostly from newly produced T cells. Several patients had high TCRbeta diversity at day 60; it came from surviving recipient T cells and thymic progenitors. Reportedly, roughly two months post-transplant, alpha-beta T cells arose from several hundred expanded graft clones.

The chain uses TRBV20-1 and TRBJ2-3, with D possibly matching TRBD2 (5 bases). The specimen was PBMCs, mostly from graft donor cells, collected 360 days after TCRalphabeta/CD19-depleted stem cell transplant. The receptor was derived from a boy under two years old who had a stem cell transplant for SCID, so the T cells may come from the graft donor. CDR3 DNA sequence: TGCAGTGCTAGAGTGGCGGGTTTCACAGATACGCAGTATTTT. Amino acid sequence: CSARVAGFTDTQYF.